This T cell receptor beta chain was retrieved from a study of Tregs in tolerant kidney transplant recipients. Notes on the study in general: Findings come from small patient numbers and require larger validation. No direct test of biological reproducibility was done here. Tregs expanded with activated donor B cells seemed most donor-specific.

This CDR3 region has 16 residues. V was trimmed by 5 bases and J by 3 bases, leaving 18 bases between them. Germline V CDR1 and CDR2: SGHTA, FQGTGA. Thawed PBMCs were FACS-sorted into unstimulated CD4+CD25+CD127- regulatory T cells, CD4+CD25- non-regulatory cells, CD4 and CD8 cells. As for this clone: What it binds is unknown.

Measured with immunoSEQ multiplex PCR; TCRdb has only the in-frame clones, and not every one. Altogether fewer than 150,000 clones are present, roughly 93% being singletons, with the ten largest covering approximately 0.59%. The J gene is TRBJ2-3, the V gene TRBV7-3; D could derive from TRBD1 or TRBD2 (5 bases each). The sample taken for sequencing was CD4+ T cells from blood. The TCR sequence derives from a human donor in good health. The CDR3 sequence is CASSLGASLGTDTQYF. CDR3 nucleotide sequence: TGTGCCAGCAGCCTCGGGGCTTCCCTTGGTACAGATACGCAGTATTTT.